This TCR beta chain is drawn from a study of spatial heterogeneity in lung cancer. Study-wide context: A strong correlation was found between TCR transcript counts in tumor regions and a T cell module score derived from matched bulk RNA-seq. Study findings and constraints: Of tumor T cells, an estimated coverage of roughly 7% was reached for alpha chains and approximately 14% for beta chains. Mutation counts in tumors were tracked by counts of expanded intratumoral alpha and beta TCRs.

This clonotype was observed many times. Its antigen is as yet unknown. This beta chain came through as a stray read in a library set up for alpha chains, and its size says little. This CDR3 spans 13 amino acids. The V segment lost 5 bases and the J segment 2 bases; nucleotides outside the gene matches: 6. CDR1 and CDR2 from the germline V gene are DFQATT and SNEGSKA (reference sequence). Time point indicated: sample taken at primary tumor resection. A unique molecular identifier was carried by every single TCR cDNA molecule. TCRdb used MiXCR to reprocess the 5' RACE reads, holding one entry per CDR3 protein. The top ten clones hold under 30% of a sample with about 12,000 distinct CDR3 sequences, 4.5% to 5.5% of them seen once.

This chain connects TRBV20-1 to TRBJ2-7; 7 bases line up with TRBD1. The input for sequencing was lung tumor tissue, taken at surgery. The clonotype comes from a male donor with early-stage non-small cell lung cancer. CDR3 coding DNA: TGCAGTGCTGTTGGGGACAGCACCTACGAGCAGTACTTC. This codes for CSAVGDSTYEQYF.